These 30 T cell receptor beta chains came from one sample sequenced in a study of blood T cell repertoires in COVID-19. Produced via immunoSEQ multiplex PCR; TCRdb's table is partial and in-frame only. The sample has 150,000 to 200,000 clones; nearly 85% are singletons. Input material: peripheral blood. The origin of the receptors is a woman aged 25 to 45 with acute or convalescent COVID-19.

The chain carries TRBV13 and TRBJ2-1; 13 bases are a match to TRBD2. Trimming removed 5 bases from V and 0 bases from J; junction bases left unmatched: 7. Germline lookup yields CDR1 PRHDT and CDR2 FYEKMQ (reference sequence). This CDR3 has 18 amino acids. The CDR3 spells CASSPGLAGVRSYNEQFF. The CDR3, as DNA: TGTGCCAGCAGCCCAGGACTAGCGGGGGTGCGCTCCTACAATGAGCAGTTCTTC.

The chain uses TRBV7-2 and TRBJ1-6; D possibly corresponds to TRBD1 (5 bases). This CDR3 has 15 amino acids. V was trimmed by 3 bases and J by 2 bases, leaving 8 bases between them. CDR1 and CDR2 from the germline V gene are SGHTA and FQGNSA. The CDR3 here is CASSLGGAYNSPLHF. DNA of the CDR3: TGTGCCAGCAGCTTGGGGGGGGCCTATAATTCACCCCTCCACTTT.

This clone was seen only a few times. The chain uses TRBV7-9 and TRBJ2-3, with 10 nucleotides matching TRBD2. The CDR3 length is 15 residues. CDR1 and CDR2 (germline): SEHNR, FQNEAQ (reference sequence). The V segment lost 4 bases and the J segment 2 bases; nucleotides outside the gene matches: 3. CDR3 sequence (DNA): TGTGCCAGCAGCTCGGGACTAGCGAACACAGATACGCAGTATTTT. Residues: CASSSGLANTDTQYF.

About this clone itself: In the same sample, other DNA sequences code for this CDR3. This rearrangement joins TRBV3-1 (or the pseudogene TRBV3-2) to TRBJ1-2; D is possibly TRBD1 (5 bases). This CDR3 is 13 amino acids long. Germline V gene data show CDR1 as LGHDT and CDR2 as YNNKEL (reference sequence). V was shortened by 0 bases and J by 8 bases, with 10 bases between the two germline ends. The CDR3 nucleotides read TGTGCCAGCAGCCAAGAGGGGGGATACGGCTACACCTTC. This gives the protein CASSQEGGYGYTF.

J is TRBJ2-3 and V is TRBV30; no clear D. The CDR3 runs to 11 residues. The germline V gene encodes CDR1 GTSNPN and CDR2 SVGIG (reference sequence). V lost 4 bases and J 6 bases, leaving 8 bases between the germline ends. CDR3 DNA: TGTGCCTGGACCCAAAGCGATACGCAGTATTTT. Amino acids: CAWTQSDTQYF.

The chain carries TRBV5-4 and TRBJ2-7, with 8 bases lining up with TRBD2. The V gene end was trimmed by 4 bases and the J gene end by 0 bases; junction bases not matched to a gene: 6. CDR3 length equals 15 residues. Germline CDR1 is SGHNT and CDR2 is YYREEE (reference sequence). CDR3 bases: TGTGCCAGCAGCCGGGAGGGACCCCTCTCCTACGAGCAGTACTTC. It encodes CASSREGPLSYEQYF.

The chain has TRBV19 and TRBJ1-5; D is ambiguous. The CDR3 is made up of 13 amino acids. CDR1 and CDR2 (germline): LNHDA, SQIVND (reference sequence). V was trimmed by 5 bases and J by 11 bases, leaving 16 bases between them. The CDR3 nucleotides read TGTGCCAGTAGTTCGGCCCCGGAGGGCTCCCAGCATTTT. It encodes CASSSAPEGSQHF.

The chain combines TRBV18 with TRBJ1-2; D is possibly TRBD1 (5 bases). There are 14 residues in the CDR3. Trimming took 3 bases from V and 4 from J, leaving 12 bases between them. Germline CDR1 KGHSH, CDR2 LQKENI. DNA for the CDR3: TGTGCCAGCTCACCTTCGGCAGGGCGCTATGGCTACACCTTC. This codes for CASSPSAGRYGYTF.

This chain links TRBV24-1 with TRBJ1-2; D possibly corresponds to TRBD1 (6 bases). CDR3 size: 19 residues. V dropped 3 bases and J dropped 2 bases, with 24 bases sitting between them. Germline V gene lookup returns CDR1 KGHDR and CDR2 SFDVKD. CDR3 sequence: CATSDGRDTLEFPNYGYTF. The CDR3 DNA reads TGTGCCACCAGTGATGGCCGGGACACCCTCGAATTTCCAAACTATGGCTACACCTTC.

This chain uses TRBV5-1 with TRBJ2-1; TRBD2 might be the D (5 bases). Germline-derived CDR1 and CDR2 are SGHRS and YFSETQ. The CDR3 totals 15 residues. Trimming took off 2 bases at V and 5 bases at J, with 14 bases between the two ends. This chain's CDR3 is CASSFRRPGNNEQFF. The CDR3 DNA sequence: TGCGCCAGCAGCTTCCGGCGACCGGGGAACAATGAGCAGTTCTTC.

A few counts support this clone. This rearrangement joins TRBV5-1 to TRBJ1-1, with 9 bases matching TRBD1. Germline CDR1 is SGHRS and CDR2 is YFSETQ. V lost 4 bases, J lost 5 bases, and 6 bases stayed unmatched. The CDR3 has 14 residues. CDR3: CASSPRTGVTEAFF. CDR3 bases: TGCGCCAGCAGCCCAAGGACAGGGGTGACTGAAGCTTTCTTT.

The genes are TRBV4-2 and TRBJ1-5, with a tentative D call TRBD1 (5 bases). This CDR3 region has 16 residues. The germline V gene encodes CDR1 LGHNA and CDR2 YNFKEQ. Trimming removed 3 bases from V and 6 bases from J, with 18 bases in between. The CDR3 DNA follows: TGTGCCAGCAGCCAGGGGGAGCGGGCGGGGGTTCAGCCCCAGCATTTT. As protein: CASSQGERAGVQPQHF.

V is TRBV10-3 and J is TRBJ2-5, with 11 bases matching TRBD1. Germline V gives CDR1 ENHRY, CDR2 SYGVKD. The CDR3 runs 13 residues. Germline trimming cut 10 bases from V and 5 bases from J; bases unmatched to any gene: 6. CDR3 sequence: CATEDRGRETQYF. DNA of the CDR3: TGTGCCACCGAGGACAGGGGGCGGGAGACCCAGTACTTC.

The chain uses TRBV3-1 (or the pseudogene TRBV3-2) and TRBJ2-3, with 9 nucleotides matching TRBD2. The germline gives CDR1 LGHDT, CDR2 YNNKEL (reference sequence). The CDR3 runs to 16 residues. J lost 6 bases, V lost 0 bases, and 7 bases had no gene match. The CDR3 loop reads CASSQDPSGTPDTQYF. The DNA for the CDR3 is TGTGCCAGCAGCCAAGATCCTAGCGGGACCCCGGATACGCAGTATTTT.

V is TRBV5-6 and J is TRBJ1-6; TRBD1 matches 9 bases. This CDR3 has 16 amino acids. With 3 bases clipped from V and 6 bases from J, the junction kept 7 bases outside the gene matches. From germline, CDR1 is SGHDT and CDR2 YYEEEE. In DNA, the CDR3 is TGTGCCAGCAGCTCGGACACAGGGGGCTTTAATTCACCCCTCCACTTT. Residues: CASSSDTGGFNSPLHF.

The genes are TRBV6-5 and TRBJ1-2; possible D gene TRBD1, 5 bases. The CDR3 extends over 15 amino acids. CDR1 is MNHEY, CDR2 SVGAGI, per germline. V was shortened by 0 bases and J by 4 bases, with 12 bases between the two germline ends. In nucleotides, the CDR3 is TGTGCCAGCAGTTACTCGGGGCGGGGGTCCTATGGCTACACCTTC. Translated, it gives CASSYSGRGSYGYTF.

This clone has only one observation. The chain joins TRBV27 to TRBJ2-1; 8 bases fit TRBD1. CDR3 length equals 15 residues. Per germline, CDR1 MNHEY and CDR2 SMNVEV (reference sequence). V was pared by 6 bases and J by 9 bases, with 13 bases of the junction left unmatched. The CDR3 sequence is CASSRTGLLISEQFF. Written as DNA, the CDR3 is TGTGCCAGCAGCCGGACAGGGTTATTGATCAGTGAGCAGTTCTTC.

V and J are TRBV5-4 and TRBJ1-6, with TRBD1 matching over 7 bases. Germline CDR1 reads SGHNT; CDR2 reads YYREEE (reference sequence). J was trimmed by 7 bases and V by 0 bases; bases with no gene match: 13. CDR3 length: 18 residues. The DNA for the CDR3 is TGTGCCAGCAGCTTGGGGCAGGGGGGTAGGACGGGAAATTCACCCCTCCACTTT. Encoded protein: CASSLGQGGRTGNSPLHF.

The chain's CDR3 is CSAQWTGVGFF. CDR3 nucleotides: TGCAGTGCTCAATGGACAGGGGTGGGGTTCTTC. The genes are TRBV20-1 and TRBJ2-1; 9 bases line up with TRBD1. The ends lost 5 bases at V and 15 bases at J; junction bases unmatched: 8. This CDR3 contains 11 residues. From germline, CDR1 is DFQATT and CDR2 SNEGSKA (reference sequence).

The V gene is TRBV27, the J gene TRBJ1-6; 7 bases agree with TRBD1. J was trimmed by 6 bases and V by 3 bases; bases with no gene match: 8. This CDR3 contains 16 residues. Per the germline V gene, CDR1 is MNHEY and CDR2 is SMNVEV (reference sequence). CDR3 loop: CASSFGVRGSNSPLHF. The CDR3 nucleotides are TGTGCCAGCAGTTTCGGCGTCAGGGGGTCTAATTCACCCCTCCACTTT.

The chain joins TRBV5-1 to TRBJ1-1; TRBD1 is a possible D gene (5 bases). The CDR3 runs to 14 residues. V was shortened by 4 bases and J by 3 bases, with 13 bases between the two germline ends. Germline V gene sequence: CDR1 SGHRS, CDR2 YFSETQ. CDR3 in amino acids: CASSTGPGDTEAFF. The CDR3 DNA reads TGCGCCAGCAGCACCGGGCCGGGGGACACTGAAGCTTTCTTT.

The V and J genes are TRBV5-1 and TRBJ1-1; 8 bases line up with TRBD1. This CDR3 spans 14 amino acids. The germline V gene has CDR1 SGHRS and CDR2 YFSETQ. V trimming: 3 bases; J trimming: 1 base; junction bases outside the gene matches: 2. The CDR3 bases are TGCGCCAGCAGCTCAGACAGGGGGAACACTGAAGCTTTCTTT. Amino acid sequence: CASSSDRGNTEAFF.

The chain couples TRBV6-2 or TRBV6-3 to TRBJ2-7; possibly TRBD2 for D (6 bases). The V and J ends lost 3 bases and 6 bases respectively, with 36 bases between them. The CDR3 has 21 amino acids. The V gene's germline CDR1 is MNHEY and CDR2 SVGEGT. CDR3 sequence (DNA): TGTGCCAGCAGTTATGCCCCCGGCCGGCGCTGGAGGACTAATCAGGAGAGCGAGCAGTACTTC. It yields the protein CASSYAPGRRWRTNQESEQYF.

DNA for the CDR3: TGTGCCAGCAGTTTATTGACAGGGGACACTGAAGCTTTCTTT. Its protein product is CASSLLTGDTEAFF. The V and J genes are TRBV27 and TRBJ1-1; 8 bases align to TRBD1. This CDR3 spans 14 amino acids. Germline V gene data show CDR1 as MNHEY and CDR2 as SMNVEV (reference sequence). Trimming at V came to 1 base and at J to 3 bases, leaving 1 base not matched to a gene.

J is TRBJ2-2 and V is TRBV6-4, with 7 bases lining up with TRBD2. Losses at the gene ends were 2 bases for V and 6 bases for J; bases not matched to a gene: 3. Germline values: CDR1 MRHNA, CDR2 SNTAGT. This CDR3 is 14 amino acids long. Written as DNA, the CDR3 is TGTGCCAGCAGTGACGGGAGGGACGCCGGGGAGCTGTTTTTT. Encoded protein: CASSDGRDAGELFF.

J is TRBJ2-5 and V is TRBV12-3 or TRBV12-4, with D hard to call. The ends were cut back, 3 bases at V and 5 bases at J, with 7 bases in the middle. CDR3 length: 12 amino acids. The CDR3 DNA reads as TGTGCCAGCAGTTTCACCGAGGAGACCCAGTACTTC. Translation: CASSFTEETQYF.

The chain has TRBV7-2 and TRBJ1-2; D call uncertain. V was clipped by 2 bases and J by 4 bases, with 8 bases between them. CDR3 size: 13 residues. Germline loops: CDR1 SGHTA, CDR2 FQGNSA. The CDR3, as DNA: TGTGCCAGCAGCTTATTCGGCGGCTATGGCTACACCTTC. Protein product: CASSLFGGYGYTF.

The chain joins TRBV7-9 to TRBJ1-2; 11 nucleotides align to TRBD1. The length of the CDR3 is 17 residues. V lost 5 bases and J lost 1; bases outside the gene matches: 9. Germline-derived CDR1 and CDR2 are SEHNR and FQNEAQ (reference sequence). This chain's CDR3 is CASSPTGQGAGNYGYTF. The DNA of the CDR3 is TGTGCCAGCAGCCCCACAGGACAGGGGGCGGGTAACTATGGCTACACCTTC.

The V call is TRBV2, the J call TRBJ2-3; 10 bases are shared with TRBD1. The trim removed 5 bases at V and 1 base at J, leaving 3 bases unmatched. The CDR3 length is 15 residues. The germline V gene encodes CDR1 SNHLY and CDR2 FYNNEI. CDR3: CASSSDRGRTDTQYF. The CDR3 nucleotides are TGTGCCAGCAGTTCCGACAGGGGGCGCACAGATACGCAGTATTTT.

This chain uses TRBV11-2 with TRBJ1-2, with D possibly being TRBD1 (5 bases). The CDR3 has 16 residues. Trimming removed 5 bases from V and 1 base from J, with 17 bases in between. Germline V gene lookup returns CDR1 SGHAT and CDR2 FQNNGV. The CDR3 spells CASSTSGRGLNYGYTF. CDR3 bases: TGTGCCAGCAGCACTAGCGGTAGGGGCCTTAACTATGGCTACACCTTC.